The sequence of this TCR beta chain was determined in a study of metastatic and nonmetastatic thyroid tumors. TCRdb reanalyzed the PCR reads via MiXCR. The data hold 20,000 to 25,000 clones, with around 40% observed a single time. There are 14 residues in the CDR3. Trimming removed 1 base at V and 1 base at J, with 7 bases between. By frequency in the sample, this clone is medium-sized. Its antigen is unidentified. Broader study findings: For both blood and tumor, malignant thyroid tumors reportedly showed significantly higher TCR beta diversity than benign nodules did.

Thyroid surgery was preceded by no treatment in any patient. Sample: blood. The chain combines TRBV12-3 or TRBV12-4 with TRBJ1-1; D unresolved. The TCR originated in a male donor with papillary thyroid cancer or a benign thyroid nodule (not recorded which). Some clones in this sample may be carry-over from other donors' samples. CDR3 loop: CASSLGLGNTEAFF. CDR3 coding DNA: TGTGCCAGCAGTTTAGGGTTGGGGAACACTGAAGCTTTCTTT.